This T cell receptor beta chain was obtained from a study of blood T cell repertoires in COVID-19. About the study: T cells, B-cell-depleted T cells, or PBMCs supplied cDNA or gDNA.

Original methodology: Reference gene primer amplification in the assay estimated nucleated cell counts. Some clones are missing from TCRdb's copy, which holds only in-frame ones; the method was immunoSEQ multiplex PCR. D and trimming come from the DNA, and the V and J calls and clone size come from that table. The repertoire holds 200,000 to 250,000 clones, with 80% to 90% as singletons. The germline gives CDR1 SGHTA, CDR2 FQGNSA. V was clipped by 5 bases and J by 3 bases, with 14 bases between them. The CDR3 length is 15 residues. Individuals drawn from 20 to 25 US areas were about 18 to 95 years old. Researchers sorted participants into cohorts using their self-reported clinical history.

This receptor was identified in a woman aged 45-59 years who had been exposed to COVID-19. V and J are TRBV7-2 and TRBJ2-1; tentative D call: TRBD1 (6 bases). Sample: PBMCs or T cells enriched from blood (not recorded which). CDR3 coding DNA: TGTGCCAGCAGCCCCCCGCGACAGGTCTACAATGAGCAGTTCTTC. Translating it yields CASSPPRQVYNEQFF. Drawing the rest from reference TRBV7-2 and TRBJ2-1, the complete variable domain is GAGVSQSPSNKVTEKGKDVELRCDPISGHTALYWYRQSLGQGLEFLIYFQGNSAPDKSGLPSDRFSAERTGGSVSTLTIQRTQQEDSAVYLCASSPPRQVYNEQFFGPGTRLTVL.